This T cell receptor (beta chain) came from a study of cytomegalovirus exposure and HLA in healthy donors (dated 2017 in TCRdb). In terms of the full investigation: An earlier analysis of 550 to 700 of the donors reported approximately 270 Gb of sequence data and 100 million to 140 million unique TCR beta sequences from around 200 million T cells. About 280 gigabases of sequencing data and around 80 million unique TCR sequences made up an early release that covered about 640 HLA-typed donors. Of the approximately 400 genotyped donors, 65% to 90% were placed in the genetic ancestry cluster associated with self-reported Caucasian donors. The aim of the study was to test whether cataloging public T cell receptors could identify signatures of past pathogen exposure. Using immunosequencing, the study profiled T cell repertoires from some 670 subjects and related those repertoires to cytomegalovirus serostatus. In addition to the first cohort of 500 to 850 subjects, a separate validation cohort of 120 different subjects was used. To predict cytomegalovirus infection status, the study combined high-throughput TCR immunosequencing, statistical association of individual TCRs with disease status, and machine learning. To study patterns of TCR occurrence, a later analysis re-analyzed previously published TCR beta repertoires from around 660 donors and added high-resolution HLA genotyping. In the later analysis, no new phenotypic data were used to find candidate immune exposures; instead, reliance was placed on TCR beta sequences and their occurrence across donors. An earlier analysis of more than 450 of the donors used high-throughput TCR beta sequencing to judge whether each TCR beta V gene segment behaved as functional or pseudogenic. Donor age, sex, ethnicity and CMV serostatus were compiled together with the repertoire data. In a later genetic analysis, genome-wide SNP genotypes for about three fifths of the roughly 670 donors were used, and that subset was treated as a discovery cohort. Every discovery cohort repertoire had been produced on one sequencing platform. HLA typing covered class I and class II loci at four-digit resolution. Typing coverage differed by locus: A, B, C, DRB1 and DQB1 were typed in roughly 620-630 donors, DQA1 in 522, DPA1 in 606, and DPB1 in around 490. A few DR-DQ haplotypes were treated as single units for association and clustering because of strong linkage in the cohort. Among roughly 370 genotyped donors of the cohort, an average of around 240,000 unique TCR beta nucleotide sequences were sequenced per donor, roughly 18% of them non-productive.

Results the study describes overall, beyond this receptor: The cohort was sequenced for TCR beta chains only, and without alpha or paired-chain data the features that could be detected were limited. Some IMGT-functional V segments, including TRBV6-2 and TRBV6-3, could not be distinguished by the 87-base-pair reads and were therefore excluded. When HLA alleles, especially DR and DQ, strongly co-occurred, TCR associations were difficult to assign to individual alleles. A later analysis associated 15,000 or so TCR beta sequences with specific HLA alleles at a false discovery rate of 0.05. A further reported finding was that TCR beta sequences accurately predicted the HLA-A and HLA-B alleles for most subjects in the first cohort. It was suggested by the authors that the approach could potentially be generalized to other disease states and immunological phenotypes. Because some donors lacked HLA typing at each locus, the association tests relied only on the typed subset. Linkage disequilibrium might explain the correlated functional status among segregating V segments, but an unknown experimental factor could not be ruled out. In vitro tests confirmed that a few of the cytomegalovirus-associated TCR beta chains recognize cytomegalovirus antigens. A later analysis found that HLA-associated TCR beta chains were more clonally expanded and had lower generation probabilities than equally common non-associated chains. CMV serostatus was the only immune exposure information available for the cohort. An earlier analysis of approximately 570 of the donors showed that most TCR beta V segments appeared in productive rearrangements either about 87% or about 30% of the time, which broadly matched IMGT annotations. A later genetic analysis associated a missense DCLRE1C variant with V-gene and J-gene trimming of TCR beta chains, and an independent cohort replicated the association. A later analysis reported that several top co-occurrence clusters appeared linked to parvovirus B19, influenza, CMV and Epstein-Barr virus. A total of roughly 160 TCR beta chains were listed by the study as associated with cytomegalovirus. A cluster of highly shared sequence variants was judged likely to represent a technical artifact of the sequencing pipeline. Sequencing depth was assumed to be roughly uniform across donors in the presence/absence analyses, though that assumption may not hold. In a later analysis, TCR association rates were found to vary across HLA loci, with the most associated TCRs seen for DRB1 alleles and the fewest for HLA-C alleles. Because counts were too low, more than 15 rarely observed V segments, including chromosome 9 orphons, were excluded from the earlier analysis of around 590 of the donors. In a later analysis, most CMV-associated TCR beta chains were found to appear HLA-restricted, with HLA associations seemingly driven largely by CMV exposure. Most TCR sequences were seen in very few donors, while some public TCRs were found in many individuals. In a later genetic analysis, fewer N-insertions in productive TCRs were reported among donors in an Asian-associated ancestry cluster than the 666-donor mean. The classifier was reported to diagnose cytomegalovirus status with high specificity and sensitivity in both the original cohort and the validation cohort.

The cohort comprised some 730 healthy bone marrow donors. At the time of sampling, all cohort members were nominally healthy, though unrecorded immune exposures were likely present. The donor was CMV seropositive and was included in the group of 250 to 300 seropositive cohort members. A peripheral blood sample was collected from each donor, and TCR beta sequencing was performed on peripheral blood mononuclear cells. Genomic DNA extraction from the blood cell samples was performed with the Qiagen DNeasy Blood Extraction Kit. This clone was counted between two and nine times. The antigen it recognizes is unknown. It has no much larger one-base neighbor in the sample; base qualities were not kept. Library method: the immunoSEQ multiplex PCR assay. For the multiplex PCR, a mixture combining 60 forward primers for TCR Vbeta segments and 13 reverse primers for TCR Jbeta segments was used. The CDR3 region of rearranged TCR beta genes was amplified from genomic DNA by a multiplex PCR assay. Amplified TCR beta libraries were sequenced as 87-base-pair reads on the Illumina HiSeq System. Per the original workflow: Across the 500 to 700 repertoires, a later analysis counted approximately 75 million unique TCR beta chains, 9.5 million to 13 million of which were shared by at least two donors. To remove PCR and sequencing errors, raw reads were error-corrected and collapsed into unique sequences using a nearest-neighbor algorithm that merged closely related sequences. CDR3 sequences were aligned to IMGT reference sequences to assign V, D and J gene segments. Each retained sequence needed at least a six-nucleotide match to both a V gene segment and a J gene segment. A rearrangement was called productive if the CDR3 had no stop codons and remained in frame with V and J, and every other rearrangement was called non-productive. Following IMGT convention, CDR3 was defined as the stretch from the second conserved V-encoded cysteine up to the conserved J-encoded phenylalanine. The earlier analysis of some 600 of the donors excluded sequences that lacked an unambiguous match to a single V gene segment. An earlier analysis of about 590 of the donors classified V segments as functional when productive rearrangements were above 56.7% and as segregating when the standard deviation between donors was above 5%. A statistical classification framework was built to diagnose cytomegalovirus status from the catalog of TCR beta chain sequences. In a later analysis, V and J genes were assigned by comparing TCR nucleotide sequences against IMGT/GENE-DB human TR gene sequences. Using the TCRdist pipeline, a later analysis assigned CDR3 sequences along with most-parsimonious VDJ recombination scenarios. In a later analysis, each TCR beta chain was defined by its CDR3 amino acid sequence together with its V-gene family, and reads without a unique V-gene family were excluded. In a later analysis, 450 to 600 highly shared, low-generation-probability nucleotide sequences were removed to address suspected cross-contamination and a sequencing artifact. In a later analysis, a clonal expansion index for each public chain was calculated from normalized within-repertoire ranks of inferred template counts. In a later analysis, generation probabilities were computed with a VDJ recombination model fitted to out-of-frame rearrangements, and the resulting probabilities were checked against IGoR. Hypergeometric tests were used in a later analysis to score TCR-TCR, TCR-HLA and TCR-CMV co-occurrence, with a repertoire-size bias correction applied to the TCR pairs. A later analysis estimated false discovery rates by permuting HLA or CMV assignments 20 times. A later analysis grouped co-occurring TCRs with DBSCAN, adding TCRdist sequence similarity when clustering within HLA-allele-positive subsets. Repertoires with fewer than 30,000 or more than 120,000 public chains, plus five repertoires with anomalous nucleotide sharing, were excluded from co-occurrence clustering. Not all clones reach the TCRdb copy of this immuneACCESS table, which keeps in-frame sequences only. Checked studies attribute under half of the gap to unresolved V genes and leave the rest unexplained. D and trimming were read from the DNA, whereas the V and J calls and clone size are those reported in that table. The sample includes about 110,000 clones, with approximately 12% observed a single time. The top ten clones comprise approximately 16% of the sample.

The junction shows trimming of 5 bases on V and 8 bases on J, and the gene matches do not reach 16 bases of it. Reading from cysteine to phenylalanine, the CDR3 counts 16 amino acids. The read is trimmed to its CDR3 DNA, 48 bases read in frame from base 1. In the germline V gene, CDR1 corresponds to SGHAT and CDR2 to FQNNGV. The chain joins TRBV11-2 to TRBJ1-2; TRBD1 aligns with 8 central bases. The specimen was PBMCs. This receptor was obtained from a man between 40 and 49 years old in good health and CMV-seropositive. The DNA reads TGTGCCAGCAGCACTAGTCAGGGGGCGCGTTTTGGAGGCTACACCTTC. This sequence encodes CASSTSQGARFGGYTF.